The 21 T cell receptor beta chains presented below share a single source sample, sequenced in a study of T cell responses to AZD1222 COVID-19 vaccine. Some clones are missing from TCRdb's copy, which holds only in-frame ones; the method was immunoSEQ multiplex PCR. This sample has fewer than 200,000 clones, with approximately 90% found just once. The sample consisted of peripheral blood, taken on day 0 of AZD1222 vaccination. These receptor sequences come from an adult in good health.

V usage is TRBV6-5 and J usage is TRBJ2-1; D might be TRBD2 (5 bases). From germline, CDR1 is MNHEY and CDR2 SVGAGI. Between the trimmed V and J ends, which lost 10 bases and 6 bases, there was a span of 13 bases. The length of the CDR3 is 12 residues. The CDR3 coding sequence is TGTGCCACTTCAAGGGAGTTCAATGAGCAGTTCTTC. This gives the protein CATSREFNEQFF.

This sequence joins TRBV9 and TRBJ2-3, with 8 bases fitting TRBD2. J was trimmed by 5 bases and V by 4 bases; bases with no gene match: 6. This CDR3 region has 14 residues. Germline loops: CDR1 SGDLS, CDR2 YYNGEE. The chain's CDR3 is CASSPGGVGDTQYF. CDR3 nucleotide sequence: TGTGCCAGCAGCCCCGGGGGGGTCGGAGATACGCAGTATTTT.

This chain connects TRBV28 to TRBJ1-1, with D maybe TRBD1 (6 bases). Trimming cost V 10 bases and J 2 bases, with 23 bases left between them. This CDR3 contains 16 residues. The V gene's germline CDR1 is MDHEN and CDR2 SYDVKM. Here the CDR3 DNA reads TGTGCCACCTGCCAGCGGGGGCCCACCGGAAACACTGAAGCTTTCTTT. Translation: CATCQRGPTGNTEAFF. Full variable domain (outside the CDR3, taken from reference TRBV28 and TRBJ1-1): DVKVTQSSRYLVKRTGEKVFLECVQDMDHENMFWYRQDPGLGLRLIYFSYDVKMKEKGDIPEGYSVSREKKERFSLILESASTNQTSMYLCATCQRGPTGNTEAFFGQGTRLTVV.

The rearrangement links TRBV28 to TRBJ1-3, with D possibly TRBD1 on 5 matching bases. The CDR3 runs to 13 residues. Per the germline V gene, CDR1 is MDHEN and CDR2 is SYDVKM. Trimming stripped 5 bases from V and 7 bases from J, with 12 bases between. The CDR3 region is CASSIGGANTIYF. The CDR3 coding sequence is TGTGCCAGCAGTATAGGAGGGGCGAACACCATATATTTT.

This clone was found once. The rearrangement links TRBV7-2 to TRBJ2-5; 12 bases are a match to TRBD2. The CDR3 extends over 12 amino acids. The germline V gene encodes CDR1 SGHTA and CDR2 FQGNSA. V trimming: 5 bases; J trimming: 14 bases; junction bases outside the gene matches: 6. The DNA for the CDR3 is TGTGCCAGCAGCCTCGGGACTAGCGGGTTTTACTTC. Translation gives CASSLGTSGFYF.

CDR3 in amino acids: CASSSGTGARVGNTIYF. For the CDR3, the DNA is TGTGCCAGCAGCTCGGGGACAGGGGCGCGAGTCGGAAACACCATATATTTT. V is TRBV5-6 and J is TRBJ1-3, with 10 bases identical to TRBD1. CDR3 size: 17 residues. J gave up 4 bases and V 3 bases, and 10 bases lay outside the gene matches. The germline V gene has CDR1 SGHDT and CDR2 YYEEEE.

This clone appeared once. J is TRBJ2-5 and V is TRBV20-1, with TRBD2 identical over 7 bases. The CDR3 has 14 residues. Germline loops: CDR1 DFQATT, CDR2 SNEGSKA (reference sequence). With V trimmed by 3 bases and J by 5 bases, 9 bases remained unmatched. CDR3 sequence (DNA): TGCAGTGCTAGTACAATACTAGCGAAGGAGACCCAGTACTTC. The encoded protein is CSASTILAKETQYF.

This sequence joins TRBV7-2 and TRBJ2-7; TRBD1 matches 7 bases. The CDR3 consists of 15 residues. Germline CDR1 and CDR2: SGHTA and FQGNSA. V was pared by 1 base and J by 3 bases, with 6 bases of the junction left unmatched. CDR3 residues: CASSLEGAHHYEQYF. CDR3 DNA sequence: TGTGCCAGCAGCTTAGAGGGGGCGCATCACTACGAGCAGTACTTC. Full variable domain (remainder filled in from reference TRBV7-2 and TRBJ2-7): GAGVSQSPSNKVTEKGKDVELRCDPISGHTALYWYRQSLGQGLEFLIYFQGNSAPDKSGLPSDRFSAERTGGSVSTLTIQRTQQEDSAVYLCASSLEGAHHYEQYFGPGTRLTVT.

This chain links TRBV6-6 with TRBJ1-4; 8 bases agree with TRBD1. The CDR3 is made up of 17 amino acids. V trimming: 5 bases; J trimming: 7 bases; junction bases outside the gene matches: 15. CDR1 and CDR2 (germline): MNHNY, SVGAGI (reference sequence). CDR3 residues: CASSPGLSDRGGEKLFF. CDR3 coding DNA: TGTGCCAGCAGTCCCGGCCTTTCTGACAGGGGTGGTGAAAAACTGTTTTTT.

The rearrangement uses TRBV19 and TRBJ1-1, with unresolved D. This CDR3 has 15 residues. Trimming pared 0 bases from V and 6 bases from J, leaving 14 bases between. Germline-derived CDR1 and CDR2 are LNHDA and SQIVND (reference sequence). The CDR3, as DNA: TGTGCCAGTAGTATAGATGGGTCGGGGAAGGCTGAAGCTTTCTTT. This gives the protein CASSIDGSGKAEAFF.

CDR3 in amino acids: CASSLTSTYNEQFF. The CDR3, as DNA: TGTGCCAGCAGCTTGACAAGTACATACAATGAGCAGTTCTTC. The rearrangement uses TRBV7-9 and TRBJ2-1; D is unclear. V lost 3 bases and J lost 4, with 10 bases in between. Germline assignment: CDR1 SEHNR and CDR2 FQNEAQ (reference sequence). This CDR3 spans 14 amino acids.

The chain couples TRBV28 to TRBJ1-1; no clear D. The germline V and J ends were trimmed by 7 bases and 3 bases, with 6 bases remaining between them. CDR3 length: 11 residues. Germline loops: CDR1 MDHEN, CDR2 SYDVKM. In nucleotides, the CDR3 is TGTGCCAGCACGGGATACACTGAAGCTTTCTTT. Translated: CASTGYTEAFF.

The V call is TRBV5-6, the J call TRBJ2-3, with a tentative D call TRBD1 (5 bases). V was cut by 2 bases and J by 2 bases, with 15 bases left in between. Germline V gene sequence: CDR1 SGHDT, CDR2 YYEEEE. The CDR3 extends over 16 amino acids. CDR3 DNA sequence: TGTGCCAGCAGCTTTCGTGGCAGGGCGGTCACAGATACGCAGTATTTT. The encoded protein is CASSFRGRAVTDTQYF.

The chain is built from TRBV20-1 and TRBJ2-3; 9 nucleotides match TRBD2. The CDR3 totals 15 residues. Germline assignment: CDR1 DFQATT and CDR2 SNEGSKA (reference sequence). With V trimmed by 3 bases and J by 2 bases, 6 bases remained unmatched. The CDR3 region has the DNA TGCAGTGCTAGTTGGCGGGGGGGGCTCACAGATACGCAGTATTTT. Residues: CSASWRGGLTDTQYF.

The rearrangement links TRBV25-1 to TRBJ2-4; no reliable D call. V was cut by 1 base and J by 11 bases, with 6 bases left in between. The CDR3 length is 11 residues. The germline CDR1 and CDR2 sequences are MGHDK and SYGVNS. The CDR3 spells CASSESALQYF. The CDR3 coding sequence is TGTGCCAGCAGTGAATCAGCACTTCAGTACTTC.

V and J are TRBV19 and TRBJ1-2, with D possibly being TRBD1 (5 bases). CDR1 and CDR2 from the germline V gene are LNHDA and SQIVND (reference sequence). The CDR3 length is 14 residues. V lost 3 bases, J lost 4 bases, and 12 bases lay in between. The CDR3 DNA follows: TGTGCCAGTAGTATCCGGGAGAGGGGCTATGGCTACACCTTC. Translation: CASSIRERGYGYTF.

The gene calls are TRBV27 and TRBJ2-2, with D perhaps matching TRBD1 (5 bases). Germline assignment: CDR1 MNHEY and CDR2 SMNVEV (reference sequence). V was clipped by 4 bases and J by 1 base, with 7 bases between them. The CDR3 loop spans 14 amino acids. CDR3 DNA: TGTGCCAGCAGTTCGACAGTGAACACCGGGGAGCTGTTTTTT. Translating it yields CASSSTVNTGELFF.

The V call is TRBV18, the J call TRBJ2-7; D possibly corresponds to TRBD2 (5 bases). Germline CDR1 is KGHSH and CDR2 is LQKENI. V was clipped by 2 bases and J by 2 bases, with 10 bases between them. This CDR3 is built from 14 residues. The CDR3 loop is CASSPKVGAYEQYF. For the CDR3, the DNA is TGTGCCAGCTCACCAAAGGTCGGGGCCTACGAGCAGTACTTC.

This chain links TRBV6-6 with TRBJ1-6, with TRBD1 matching 8 bases. J gave up 2 bases and V 5 bases, and 8 bases lay outside the gene matches. The CDR3 loop spans 17 amino acids. CDR1 and CDR2 (germline): MNHNY, SVGAGI (reference sequence). The CDR3 sequence is CASSPGQGRTYNSPLHF. The CDR3 nucleotides read TGTGCCAGCAGTCCAGGACAGGGAAGAACCTATAATTCACCCCTCCACTTT.

The chain recombines TRBV28 with TRBJ1-1; D is unclear. CDR1 and CDR2 from the germline V gene are MDHEN and SYDVKM. V was cut by 3 bases and J by 5 bases, with 13 bases left in between. The CDR3 contains 14 residues. The CDR3 sequence is CASSLIGSRTEAFF. CDR3 nucleotides: TGTGCCAGCAGTTTGATCGGGTCTAGAACTGAAGCTTTCTTT.

The rearrangement joins TRBV7-2 to TRBJ1-6; D possibly corresponds to TRBD1 (5 bases). Germline V CDR1 and CDR2: SGHTA, FQGNSA. The CDR3 length is 15 residues. V was trimmed by 5 bases and J by 5 bases, leaving 13 bases between them. For the CDR3, the DNA is TGTGCCAGCAGCCCACCATCCAGGGATAATTCACCCCTCCACTTT. It translates to CASSPPSRDNSPLHF.